This entry lists 17 T cell receptor beta chains sequenced from one sample in a study of response to subunit inactivated influenza vaccine. TCRdb re-derived calls from the RT-PCR reads in MiXCR, one entry per CDR3 protein. The data hold approximately 500,000 distinct CDR3 sequences, with 20% to 25% observed a single time. A further study also used this sample, focusing on T cells expressing NK-cell markers. As reported in that work: As the method of synthesis, 5'RACE template switching with UMIs yielded TCR beta cDNA.

Sequencing was performed on CD4+ T cells sorted from PBMCs, taken 11 to 12 days after vaccination. These receptors came from a man aged 50-59 years who received an inactivated influenza vaccine.

This clonotype was seen a handful of times. The chain joins TRBV6-2 or TRBV6-3 to TRBJ2-3; tentatively, D is TRBD2 (6 bases). Trimming stripped 7 bases from V and 1 base from J, with 18 bases between. The CDR3 has 16 residues. Germline V gene data show CDR1 as MNHEY and CDR2 as SVGEGT. The CDR3 spells CASTSPLTSRTDTQYF. In DNA, the CDR3 is TGTGCCAGCACCTCGCCCCTAACTAGCCGCACAGATACGCAGTATTTT.

This clonotype was found a few times. This sequence joins TRBV15 and TRBJ2-5, with D possibly being TRBD1 (5 bases). This CDR3 spans 14 amino acids. V was trimmed by 2 bases and J by 3 bases, leaving 10 bases between them. Germline loops: CDR1 LNHNV, CDR2 YYDKDF (reference sequence). The CDR3 spells CATSRWAREETQYF. In DNA form, the CDR3 reads TGTGCCACCAGCAGATGGGCCAGGGAAGAGACCCAGTACTTC.

This clonotype was picked up a small number of times. The chain employs TRBV7-2 and TRBJ1-6; a weak D match, TRBD1 (6 bases). The CDR3 length is 15 residues. CDR1 SGHTA and CDR2 FQGNSA come from the germline V gene. Trimming shortened V by 0 bases and J by 7 bases, and 10 bases separated the two germline ends. The DNA of the CDR3 is TGTGCCAGCAGCTTAGCGGGGGACAAGAATTCACCCCTCCACTTT. Protein product: CASSLAGDKNSPLHF. The full variable domain, rest sourced from reference TRBV7-2 and TRBJ1-6, is GAGVSQSPSNKVTEKGKDVELRCDPISGHTALYWYRQSLGQGLEFLIYFQGNSAPDKSGLPSDRFSAERTGGSVSTLTIQRTQQEDSAVYLCASSLAGDKNSPLHFGNGTRLTVT.

The chain combines TRBV5-1 with TRBJ1-3; 8 bases line up with TRBD1. The CDR3 extends over 15 amino acids. V trimming: 4 bases; J trimming: 4 bases; junction bases outside the gene matches: 7. In germline, CDR1 is SGHRS, CDR2 YFSETQ. The CDR3 region is CASSKGQGDGNTIYF. DNA of the CDR3: TGCGCCAGCAGCAAAGGACAGGGCGACGGAAACACCATATATTTT.

This clonotype was seen a handful of times. V and J are TRBV4-2 and TRBJ1-1; 7 bases agree with TRBD1. Trimming at V came to 0 bases and at J to 9 bases, leaving 13 bases not matched to a gene. The CDR3 length is 16 residues. CDR1 is LGHNA, CDR2 YNFKEQ, per germline. The CDR3 protein is CASSQDLAGGTFQAFF. Written as DNA, the CDR3 is TGTGCCAGCAGCCAAGATTTGGCAGGGGGGACCTTCCAAGCTTTCTTT.

This chain joins TRBV11-2 and TRBJ2-5; TRBD2 matches 7 bases. The germline CDR1 and CDR2 sequences are SGHAT and FQNNGV. This CDR3 region has 14 residues. Trimming cost V 5 bases and J 1 base; bases outside gene matches: 4. The CDR3 DNA sequence: TGTGCCAGCAGCCCGGGACTAATCCAAGAGACCCAGTACTTC. Amino acid sequence: CASSPGLIQETQYF.

The sample holds one count of this clonotype. The V and J genes are TRBV20-1 and TRBJ1-4; D unresolved. The CDR3 spans 12 residues. Germline CDR1 reads DFQATT; CDR2 reads SNEGSKA (reference sequence). V lost 3 bases and J 7 bases, leaving 9 bases between the germline ends. The CDR3 sequence: CSASRRTEKLFF. CDR3 DNA: TGCAGTGCTAGTAGGAGGACTGAAAAACTGTTTTTT.

This chain connects TRBV6-1 to TRBJ1-4, with D perhaps TRBD1 (5 bases). The CDR3 is made up of 15 amino acids. The ends were cut back, 3 bases at V and 2 bases at J, with 10 bases in the middle. Germline V gives CDR1 MNHNS, CDR2 SASEGT. CDR3 sequence (DNA): TGTGCCAGCAGTGATCCGTCAGGGACTAATGAAAAACTGTTTTTT. Translated: CASSDPSGTNEKLFF.

V gene TRBV2 combines with J gene TRBJ2-7; D is perhaps TRBD1 (6 bases). Trimming pared 4 bases from V and 6 bases from J, leaving 16 bases between. There are 14 residues in the CDR3. Germline CDR1 reads SNHLY; CDR2 reads FYNNEI. In DNA, the CDR3 is TGTGCCAGCAGTGGGGGGACATCGCCTTTCGAGCAGTACTTC. Its protein is CASSGGTSPFEQYF. The whole variable domain, remainder taken from reference TRBV2 and TRBJ2-7, is EPEVTQTPSHQVTQMGQEVILRCVPISNHLYFYWYRQILGQKVEFLVSFYNNEISEKSEIFDDQFSVERPDGSNFTLKIRSTKLEDSAMYFCASSGGTSPFEQYFGPGTRLTVT.

The chain combines TRBV28 with TRBJ2-1; D possibly uses TRBD1 or TRBD2 (5 bases each). Germline V gene lookup returns CDR1 MDHEN and CDR2 SYDVKM. The V gene lost 2 bases and the J gene lost 6 bases, with 17 bases spanning the gap. The CDR3 extends over 16 amino acids. CDR3 loop: CASSLPGPVQGNEQFF. The CDR3 DNA reads TGTGCCAGCAGTTTACCGGGGCCCGTACAAGGCAATGAGCAGTTCTTC.

This clonotype has at least ten counts. The rearrangement uses TRBV20-1 and TRBJ2-2, with D unclear. CDR3 size: 15 residues. Germline assignment: CDR1 DFQATT and CDR2 SNEGSKA (reference sequence). V lost 4 bases to trimming and J lost 0 bases, with 12 bases between them. The CDR3 loop reads CSAKEWAANTGELFF. The DNA of the CDR3 is TGCAGTGCTAAGGAATGGGCGGCGAACACCGGGGAGCTGTTTTTT.

The V gene is TRBV27, the J gene TRBJ2-2; D tentatively fits TRBD1 or TRBD2 (5 bases each). Germline CDR1 and CDR2: MNHEY and SMNVEV (reference sequence). The CDR3 spans 17 residues. V shed 6 bases and J shed 4 bases, with 21 bases lying between them. CDR3 coding DNA: TGTGCCAGCAGGAGAGGGGCAGATCTTATTCCCACCGGGGAGCTGTTTTTT. Protein: CASRRGADLIPTGELFF.

V usage is TRBV7-2 and J usage is TRBJ2-3; D may be TRBD2 (5 bases). The ends were cut back, 0 bases at V and 6 bases at J, with 10 bases in the middle. This CDR3 spans 14 amino acids. Germline V lookup: CDR1 SGHTA, CDR2 FQGNSA. CDR3 sequence (DNA): TGTGCCAGCAGCTTAGCCGGGGAGAGGGATACGCAGTATTTT. Its protein product is CASSLAGERDTQYF. Full variable domain (missing parts from reference TRBV7-2 and TRBJ2-3): GAGVSQSPSNKVTEKGKDVELRCDPISGHTALYWYRQSLGQGLEFLIYFQGNSAPDKSGLPSDRFSAERTGGSVSTLTIQRTQQEDSAVYLCASSLAGERDTQYFGPGTRLTVL.

This clonotype was seen a few times. The chain uses TRBV29-1 and TRBJ2-5; the match to TRBD2 covers 15 bases. The V and J ends lost 0 bases and 4 bases, in that order; junction bases with no gene match: 6. Germline V lookup: CDR1 SQVTM, CDR2 ANQGSEA. The CDR3 sequence is 17 residues long. The CDR3 here is CSVEERTSGGAGETQYF. DNA of the CDR3: TGCAGCGTTGAAGAAAGGACTAGCGGGGGGGCGGGAGAGACCCAGTACTTC.

This chain connects TRBV5-1 to TRBJ2-3, with 10 bases matching TRBD1. The CDR3 is 15 residues long. Germline CDR1 is SGHRS and CDR2 is YFSETQ. J gave up 5 bases and V 5 bases, and 8 bases lay outside the gene matches. The CDR3 here is CASRPGQGVGDTQYF. In nucleotides, the CDR3 is TGCGCCAGCAGACCCGGACAGGGGGTGGGAGATACGCAGTATTTT.

The chain recombines TRBV7-3 with TRBJ2-7, with D uncertain. The CDR3 contains 15 residues. CDR1 and CDR2 from the germline V gene are SGHTA and FQGTGA. Deletions cut 0 bases from V and 2 bases from J, with 11 bases between. The CDR3 nucleotides read TGTGCCAGCAGCTTAACCGGCGCAGCCACCTACGAGCAGTACTTC. This encodes CASSLTGAATYEQYF.

The V and J genes are TRBV18 and TRBJ2-6; 7 bases map to TRBD1. J lost 2 bases, V lost 6 bases, and 1 base had no gene match. This CDR3 has 14 residues. The germline gives CDR1 KGHSH, CDR2 LQKENI. The DNA for the CDR3 is TGTGCCAGCTCCACAGGGGCTGGGGCCAACGTCCTGACTTTC. Amino acid sequence: CASSTGAGANVLTF.